This TCR beta chain is from a study of blood T cell repertoires in COVID-19. The CDR3 contains 15 residues. Germline lookup yields CDR1 MNHEY and CDR2 SVGAGI. Trimming took 5 bases from V and 0 from J; bases not matched to a gene: 3. Clones were sequenced by immunoSEQ multiplex PCR, and TCRdb holds only the in-frame ones, with some missing. Here the sample spans 95,000 to 110,000 clones, 80% to 90% being singletons. The sequence was obtained from a human donor in a cohort sampled during active COVID-19. Sequencing was carried out using peripheral blood. This chain connects TRBV6-5 to TRBJ2-2, with 7 bases identical to TRBD2. CDR3 in DNA: TGTGCCAGCAGTCTAGCGGTTGCGAACACCGGGGAGCTGTTTTTT. Translated: CASSLAVANTGELFF.